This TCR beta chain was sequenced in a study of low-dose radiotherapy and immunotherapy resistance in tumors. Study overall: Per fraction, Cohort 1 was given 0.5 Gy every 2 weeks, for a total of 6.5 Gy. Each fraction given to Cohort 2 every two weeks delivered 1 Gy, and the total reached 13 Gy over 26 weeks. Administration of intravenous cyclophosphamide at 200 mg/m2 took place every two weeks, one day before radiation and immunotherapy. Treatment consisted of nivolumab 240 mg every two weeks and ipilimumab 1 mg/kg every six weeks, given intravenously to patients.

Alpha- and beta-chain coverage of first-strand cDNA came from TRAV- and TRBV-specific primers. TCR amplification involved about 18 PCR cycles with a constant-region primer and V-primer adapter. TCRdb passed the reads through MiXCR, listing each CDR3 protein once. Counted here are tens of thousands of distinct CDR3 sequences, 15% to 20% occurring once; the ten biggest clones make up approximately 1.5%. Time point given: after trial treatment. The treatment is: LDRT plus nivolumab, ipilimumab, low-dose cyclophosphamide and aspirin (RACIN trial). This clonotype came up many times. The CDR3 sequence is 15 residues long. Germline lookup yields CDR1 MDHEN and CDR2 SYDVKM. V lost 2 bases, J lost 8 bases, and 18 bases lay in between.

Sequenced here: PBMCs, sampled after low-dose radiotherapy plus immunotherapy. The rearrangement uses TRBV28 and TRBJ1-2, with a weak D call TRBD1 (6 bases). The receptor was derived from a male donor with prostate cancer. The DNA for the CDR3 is TGTGCCAGCAGTTTAGCGCAGGGGTCGTTTCGAGGCTACACCTTC. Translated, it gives CASSLAQGSFRGYTF.